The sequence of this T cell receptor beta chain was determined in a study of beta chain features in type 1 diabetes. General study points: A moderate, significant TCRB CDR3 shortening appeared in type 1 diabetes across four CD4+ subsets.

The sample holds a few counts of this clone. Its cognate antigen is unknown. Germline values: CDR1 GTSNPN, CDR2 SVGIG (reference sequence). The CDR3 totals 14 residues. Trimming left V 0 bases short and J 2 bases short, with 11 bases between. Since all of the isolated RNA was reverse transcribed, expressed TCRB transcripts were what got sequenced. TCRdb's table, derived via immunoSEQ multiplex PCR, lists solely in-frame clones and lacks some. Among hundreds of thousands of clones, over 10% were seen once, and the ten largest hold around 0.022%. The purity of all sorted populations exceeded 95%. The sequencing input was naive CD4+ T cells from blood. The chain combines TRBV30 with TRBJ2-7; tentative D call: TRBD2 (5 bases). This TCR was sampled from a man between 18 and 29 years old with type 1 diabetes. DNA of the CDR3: TGTGCCTGGAGTGTAAGAGCGGCTACCTACGAGCAGTACTTC. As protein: CAWSVRAATYEQYF.